The 16 T cell receptor beta chains listed next were all sequenced from one sample in a study of early T cells in non-severe SARS-CoV-2 infection. Each CDR3 protein gets one entry after TCRdb re-called the 5' RACE reads with MiXCR. The data contain about 19,000 distinct CDR3 sequences, more than 4% of them singletons. Sequencing was carried out using whole blood. Source of these receptors: an adult who was a healthcare worker with PCR-confirmed SARS-CoV-2 infection or an uninfected control (not recorded which).

The table lists this clonotype with many counts. The chain has TRBV7-2 and TRBJ1-1, with D perhaps TRBD1 (5 bases). There are 14 residues in the CDR3. The V end lost 5 bases, the J end lost 1 base, and 11 bases lay between the germline ends. The V gene's germline CDR1 is SGHTA and CDR2 FQGNSA. Here the CDR3 reads CASSHRDRNTEAFF. The DNA of the CDR3 is TGTGCCAGCAGCCACCGCGACAGGAACACTGAAGCTTTCTTT. Full variable domain (missing parts from reference TRBV7-2 and TRBJ1-1): GAGVSQSPSNKVTEKGKDVELRCDPISGHTALYWYRQSLGQGLEFLIYFQGNSAPDKSGLPSDRFSAERTGGSVSTLTIQRTQQEDSAVYLCASSHRDRNTEAFFGQGTRLTVV.

By share of the sample, this clonotype is medium-sized. V and J are TRBV20-1 and TRBJ2-7; TRBD1 or TRBD2 may be the D gene (5 bases each). Germline V lookup: CDR1 DFQATT, CDR2 SNEGSKA (reference sequence). V shed 1 base and J shed 3 bases, with 13 bases lying between them. The CDR3 contains 14 residues. DNA of the CDR3: TGCAGTGCTAGAGGACAGCGGAATTTCTACGAGCAGTACTTC. This encodes CSARGQRNFYEQYF.

In its sample, this clonotype was seen a few times. With a much larger clone just one base away, this may be a read error. The chain uses TRBV7-6 and TRBJ1-6; perhaps TRBD1 as D (6 bases). Germline V CDR1 and CDR2: SGHVS, FNYEAQ. CDR3 length: 15 amino acids. CDR3 sequence (DNA): TGTGTCAGCAGCTTAGGACAGTCCTATAATTCACCCCTCCACTTT. Translating gives CVSSLGQSYNSPLHF.

In this sample, this clonotype turned up many times. The rearrangement joins TRBV6-5 to TRBJ2-2; 7 bases are a match to TRBD1. The germline CDR1 and CDR2 sequences are MNHEY and SVGAGI. CDR3 length equals 15 residues. J lost 2 bases, V lost 5 bases, and 5 bases had no gene match. DNA of the CDR3: TGTGCCAGCAGTACCAGGGGGATAAACACCGGGGAGCTGTTTTTT. Its translation is CASSTRGINTGELFF.

This clonotype was found many times. This sequence joins TRBV27 and TRBJ1-2, with 7 nucleotides matching TRBD1. Trimming took 6 bases from V and 2 from J; bases not matched to a gene: 3. Germline-derived CDR1 and CDR2 are MNHEY and SMNVEV (reference sequence). The CDR3 consists of 13 residues. CDR3 sequence: CASSPQGNYGYTF. Written as DNA, the CDR3 is TGTGCCAGCAGCCCACAGGGGAACTATGGCTACACCTTC.

There are many counts of this clonotype. CDR3 in amino acids: CASSYSGFPGELFF. CDR3 nucleotide sequence: TGTGCCAGCAGTTACTCCGGCTTCCCCGGGGAGCTGTTTTTT. The chain carries TRBV6-6 and TRBJ2-2; no reliable D call. The germline V gene has CDR1 MNHNY and CDR2 SVGAGI (reference sequence). The V and J ends lost 0 bases and 6 bases respectively, with 8 bases between them. This CDR3 region has 14 residues.

This clonotype has ten or more counts. The chain joins TRBV6-2 or TRBV6-3 to TRBJ1-6; 9 bases map to TRBD1. This CDR3 has 14 amino acids. J was trimmed by 9 bases and V by 6 bases; bases with no gene match: 6. In germline, CDR1 is MNHEY, CDR2 SVGEGT. CDR3 nucleotides: TGTGCCAGCAGCCGCTGGGACAGGGCTTCACCCCTCCACTTT. Translation: CASSRWDRASPLHF.

This clonotype is medium-sized (0.01 to 0.1%) within its sample. The V gene is TRBV11-2, the J gene TRBJ1-4, with D unclear. Trimming left V 4 bases short and J 7 bases short, with 13 bases between. This CDR3 has 14 residues. Looked up from germline, CDR1 is SGHAT and CDR2 is FQNNGV. The CDR3 nucleotides read TGTGCCAGCAGCTCACCTAACCGCCCTGAAAAACTGTTTTTT. Translated, it gives CASSSPNRPEKLFF.

This clonotype was found a few times. Written as DNA, the CDR3 is TGTGCCAGCAGGCCCCGGGACAGGTCTACCTGGATTGATTCACCCCTCCACTTT. It encodes CASRPRDRSTWIDSPLHF. The rearrangement links TRBV6-1 to TRBJ1-6; TRBD1 matches 8 bases. The CDR3 length is 18 residues. Germline CDR1 reads MNHNS; CDR2 reads SASEGT. V lost 6 bases and J lost 8; bases outside the gene matches: 18.

This clonotype is labeled medium-sized. The V call is TRBV20-1, the J call TRBJ2-1, with TRBD1 identical over 9 bases. The CDR3 has 15 residues. Germline V gene sequence: CDR1 DFQATT, CDR2 SNEGSKA (reference sequence). J lost 2 bases, V lost 5 bases, and 7 bases had no gene match. DNA for the CDR3: TGCAGTGCTGGTCCCTGGGACAGGGCCTACAATGAGCAGTTCTTC. Its translation: CSAGPWDRAYNEQFF.

This CDR3 is CASSQDLAGGLDTQYF. The CDR3 DNA reads as TGCGCCAGCAGCCAAGATCTAGCGGGGGGGCTGGATACGCAGTATTTT. The chain joins TRBV4-3 to TRBJ2-3; 12 positions agree with TRBD2. With 0 bases clipped from V and 6 bases from J, the junction kept 4 bases outside the gene matches. The CDR3 spans 16 residues. Germline loops: CDR1 LGHNA, CDR2 YSLEER.

This clonotype has a count of ten or more. V gene TRBV12-3 or TRBV12-4 combines with J gene TRBJ2-7; TRBD2 agrees at 8 bases. The CDR3 is 16 amino acids. After removal of 6 bases from V and 3 bases from J, the junction contained 13 bases not matched to a gene. CDR3 protein: CASSIPPSGGHYEQYF. The CDR3 nucleotides are TGTGCCAGCAGCATTCCCCCGAGCGGGGGTCACTACGAGCAGTACTTC.

This clonotype appeared many times. This chain uses TRBV12-3 or TRBV12-4 with TRBJ1-1; TRBD1 agrees at 9 bases. This CDR3 comprises 13 residues. Losses at the gene ends were 5 bases for V and 11 bases for J; bases not matched to a gene: 9. The CDR3 DNA sequence: TGTGCCAGCAGTCTAATACAGGGGGCCGGCGCTTTCTTT. Translated, it gives CASSLIQGAGAFF.

This clonotype was counted ten times or more. The chain couples TRBV5-1 to TRBJ2-6, with D possibly TRBD1 on 6 matching bases. Trimming removed 3 bases at V and 10 bases at J, with 17 bases between. The CDR3 contains 15 residues. In germline, CDR1 is SGHRS, CDR2 YFSETQ. The CDR3 DNA reads TGCGCCAGCAGCTGGGACAATCCCCAAGCTAACGTCCTGACTTTC. Translating gives CASSWDNPQANVLTF. Drawing the rest from reference TRBV5-1 and TRBJ2-6, the complete variable domain is KAGVTQTPRYLIKTRGQQVTLSCSPISGHRSVSWYQQTPGQGLQFLFEYFSETQRNKGNFPGRFSGRQFSNSRSEMNVSTLELGDSALYLCASSWDNPQANVLTFGAGSRLTVL.

About this clonotype itself: Being one base from a much bigger clone, this may be a read error. V and J are TRBV6-2 or TRBV6-3 and TRBJ2-3; 10 nucleotides match TRBD2. V shed 7 bases, J shed 6 bases, and the junction held 7 bases outside the gene matches. The CDR3 runs 14 residues. Germline lookup yields CDR1 MNHEY and CDR2 SVGEGT. The CDR3 nucleotides read TGTGCCAGCACCCCCGGGACTAGCGCGGATACGCAGTATTTT. Protein product: CASTPGTSADTQYF.

This clonotype was recorded many times. This rearrangement joins TRBV12-3 or TRBV12-4 to TRBJ1-1; D may be TRBD1 (5 bases). The V end lost 6 bases, the J end lost 1 base, and 9 bases lay between the germline ends. The CDR3 is 13 residues long. CDR3 in amino acids: CASSSGPNTEAFF. In DNA, the CDR3 is TGTGCCAGCAGCTCAGGGCCGAACACTGAAGCTTTCTTT.